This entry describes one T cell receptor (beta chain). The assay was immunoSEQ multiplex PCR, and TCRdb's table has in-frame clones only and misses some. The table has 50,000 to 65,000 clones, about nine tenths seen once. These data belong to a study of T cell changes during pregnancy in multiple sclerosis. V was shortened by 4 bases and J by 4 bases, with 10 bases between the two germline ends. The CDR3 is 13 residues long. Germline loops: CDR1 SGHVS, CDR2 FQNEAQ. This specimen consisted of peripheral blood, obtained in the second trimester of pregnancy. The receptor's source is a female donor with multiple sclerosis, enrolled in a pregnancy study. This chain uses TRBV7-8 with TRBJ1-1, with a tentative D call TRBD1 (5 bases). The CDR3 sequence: CASSSQGGTEAFF. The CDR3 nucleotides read TGTGCCAGCAGCTCTCAGGGAGGCACTGAAGCTTTCTTT.